The 10 T cell receptor beta chains given below trace back to one sample, sequenced in a study of CD8 T cells in Susac syndrome. Random hexamers were used to reverse transcribe an amount of roughly 0.5 to 1 ug RNA. One entry per CDR3 protein, called by TCRdb with MiXCR from the immunoSEQ multiplex PCR reads. The sample shows 140,000 or so distinct CDR3 sequences, 95% of them seen only once. Sequenced input: CD4+ T cells from PBMCs. These receptors were taken from a human donor with multiple sclerosis.

This chain links TRBV7-9 with TRBJ1-4; D is possibly TRBD1 (6 bases). V was pared by 3 bases and J by 6 bases, with 11 bases between. The CDR3 is 14 amino acids. Germline V gene sequence: CDR1 SEHNR, CDR2 FQNEAQ (reference sequence). CDR3 DNA sequence: TGTGCCAGCAGCTTGACGGAGGGGGATGAAAAACTGTTTTTT. Amino acid sequence: CASSLTEGDEKLFF.

Comment on this clonotype: Germline and junction disagree at one end, which may indicate a read error. The chain recombines TRBV28 with TRBJ2-2, with D possibly matching TRBD2 (6 bases). The germline V gene has CDR1 MDHEN and CDR2 SYDVKM. The CDR3 covers 18 residues. The CDR3 bases are TGTGCCAGCAGTCCAATGGGCCTAGCGTGGGCGAACACCAGGGAGCTGTTTTTT. Translated: CASSPMGLAWANTRELFF.

V is TRBV25-1 and J is TRBJ1-1; TRBD1 agrees at 7 bases. CDR3 size: 13 residues. The germline V gene encodes CDR1 MGHDK and CDR2 SYGVNS. The trim removed 5 bases at V and 5 bases at J, leaving 5 bases unmatched. The CDR3 coding sequence is TGTGCCAGCAGTCACAGGGGAAGGACTGAAGCTTTCTTT. Translating gives CASSHRGRTEAFF.

CDR3 region: CSVRGLEGHNEQFF. The CDR3, as DNA: TGCAGTGTCCGGGGGCTAGAGGGTCACAATGAGCAGTTCTTC. The chain combines TRBV20-1 with TRBJ2-1; D possibly uses TRBD1 or TRBD2 (6 bases each). The CDR3 spans 14 residues. CDR1 is DFQATT and CDR2 is SNEGSKA in the germline V gene (reference sequence). Between the trimmed V and J ends, which lost 7 bases and 5 bases, there was a span of 18 bases.

This rearrangement joins TRBV12-3 or TRBV12-4 to TRBJ2-7; D is possibly TRBD2 (5 bases). The CDR3 totals 16 residues. V was pared by 5 bases and J by 6 bases, with 23 bases between. CDR3 nucleotide sequence: TGTGCCAGCAGTACGAGGGAAGCTCACCCCCACTCCGAGCAGTACTTC. Translation: CASSTREAHPHSEQYF.

The chain recombines TRBV6-2 or TRBV6-3 with TRBJ2-2; D not resolved. V was cut by 0 bases and J by 3 bases, with 5 bases left in between. The CDR3 consists of 14 residues. The germline CDR1 and CDR2 sequences are MNHEY and SVGEGT. Here the CDR3 reads CASSYSTDTGELFF. CDR3 DNA sequence: TGTGCCAGCAGTTACTCGACGGACACCGGGGAGCTGTTTTTT.

Only one count was recorded for this clonotype. This chain uses TRBV3-1 with TRBJ2-1, with D uncertain. V lost 4 bases, J lost 0 bases, and 10 bases lay in between. The CDR3 consists of 15 residues. In germline, CDR1 is LGHDT, CDR2 YNNKEL (reference sequence). CDR3 nucleotide sequence: TGTGCCAGCAGCCTCCCACGGTACTCCTACAATGAGCAGTTCTTC. The encoded protein is CASSLPRYSYNEQFF.

V usage is TRBV28 and J usage is TRBJ2-4, with TRBD2 matching over 11 bases. The germline V gene has CDR1 MDHEN and CDR2 SYDVKM. With V trimmed by 5 bases and J by 3 bases, 6 bases remained unmatched. There are 16 residues in the CDR3. CDR3 DNA sequence: TGTGCCAGCAGTCAAATAGCGGGAGGGATCAAAAACATTCAGTACTTC. Translating it yields CASSQIAGGIKNIQYF.

The chain couples TRBV12-3 or TRBV12-4 to TRBJ2-2; a possible D gene is TRBD2 (6 bases). V lost 3 bases to trimming and J lost 0 bases, with 8 bases between them. The CDR3 covers 15 residues. DNA for the CDR3: TGTGCCAGCAGTTTGGGACTGACGAACACCGGGGAGCTGTTTTTT. It yields the protein CASSLGLTNTGELFF.

This rearrangement joins TRBV12-3 or TRBV12-4 to TRBJ2-7, with TRBD1 matching over 9 bases. CDR3 length: 14 residues. The junction had 5 bases not matched to a gene; V was cut back by 6 bases and J by 2 bases. DNA for the CDR3: TGTGCCAGCAGCGGGACAGGGCTTGCCTACGAGCAGTACTTC. It specifies CASSGTGLAYEQYF.